This T cell receptor beta chain emerged from a study of OX40 agonist ivuxolimab in advanced cancers. Germline loops: CDR1 GTSNPN, CDR2 SVGIG (reference sequence). This CDR3 region has 15 residues. Trimming took 0 bases from V and 6 from J, leaving 18 bases between them. Whole-study findings and limits: Mean expanded clone counts were higher in CD8+ than CD4+ T cells.

With regard to this clone: The antigen is not known.

The data were produced by immunoSEQ multiplex PCR, yet TCRdb's version contains in-frame clones alone and is incomplete. The sample records tens of thousands of clones, 75% to 90% being singletons. The source of this sequence is an adult with an advanced solid tumor such as melanoma, head and neck, liver or kidney cancer. This sample comprised CD4+ or CD8+ T cells sorted from blood, obtained in a trial of the OX40 agonist ivuxolimab. The gene calls are TRBV30 and TRBJ2-7; the D gene is possibly TRBD2 (6 bases). CDR3 amino acids: CAWSVRERAWGEQYF. The CDR3 coding sequence is TGTGCCTGGAGTGTACGGGAGCGGGCTTGGGGCGAGCAGTACTTC. Full variable domain (remainder filled in from reference TRBV30 and TRBJ2-7): SQTIHQWPATLVQPVGSPLSLECTVEGTSNPNLYWYRQAAGRGLQLLFYSVGIGQISSEVPQNLSASRPQDRQFILSSKKLLLSDSGFYLCAWSVRERAWGEQYFGPGTRLTVT.